The entry that follows covers one T cell receptor beta chain sequence. The record originates from a study of blood T cell repertoires in COVID-19. On the study more broadly: Some COVID-19 samples were acute and others convalescent; all came from the United States, Italy and Spain.

J gave up 6 bases and V 7 bases, and 12 bases lay outside the gene matches. The length of the CDR3 is 15 residues. The germline V gene encodes CDR1 MGHDK and CDR2 SYGVNS. The table came from immunoSEQ multiplex PCR; TCRdb's copy has only in-frame clones and leaves some out. The sample has roughly 300,000 clones; about 84% are singletons. This sequence joins TRBV25-1 and TRBJ2-7; 10 bases are shared with TRBD2. The material sequenced was peripheral blood. This TCR was recovered from a woman between 50 and 59 years old with acute or convalescent COVID-19. CDR3 nucleotides: TGTGCCAGCACCCCGGGGGGTCTAGCGGGAGCCGAGCAGTACTTC. Amino acid sequence: CASTPGGLAGAEQYF.